The 14 T cell receptor beta chains in this list originate from one sample, sequenced in a study of metastatic and nonmetastatic thyroid tumors. Via MiXCR, TCRdb re-called the PCR reads. The table records roughly 81,000 clones, 8% to 9.5% of them present only once. Prior to thyroid surgery, none of the patients had received any treatment. Input material: blood. These TCRs come from a female donor with papillary thyroid cancer or a benign thyroid nodule (not recorded which). Some clones in this sample may be carry-over from other donors' samples.

This clone showed up many times. The rearrangement joins TRBV5-1 to TRBJ1-1; 11 bases match TRBD1. CDR1 is SGHRS, CDR2 YFSETQ, per germline. V lost 4 bases and J lost 4; bases outside the gene matches: 6. The CDR3 is 15 amino acids. In DNA form, the CDR3 reads TGCGCCAGCAGCGCTTCGGGGACAGGGGGCACTGAAGCTTTCTTT. Protein product: CASSASGTGGTEAFF.

This clone was picked up many times. The J gene is TRBJ1-2, the V gene TRBV5-1; D remains ambiguous. This CDR3 is 13 amino acids long. Trimming left V 5 bases short and J 2 bases short, with 10 bases between. Germline V gene sequence: CDR1 SGHRS, CDR2 YFSETQ. The CDR3 loop reads CASSFNRNYGYTF. In nucleotides, the CDR3 is TGCGCCAGCAGTTTCAACCGGAACTATGGCTACACCTTC.

This clone was counted at least ten times. V gene TRBV6-1 combines with J gene TRBJ2-5; 9 nucleotides agree with TRBD2. The V gene's germline CDR1 is MNHNS and CDR2 SASEGT. V dropped 1 base and J dropped 2; count of bases not matched to a gene: 2. This CDR3 is 15 amino acids long. CDR3 sequence: CASSEGAGGQETQYF. The CDR3 coding sequence is TGTGCCAGCAGTGAAGGCGCGGGGGGGCAAGAGACCCAGTACTTC.

This clone was counted ten times or more. The V call is TRBV7-9, the J call TRBJ2-5; D ambiguous. Trimming left V 1 base short and J 1 base short, with 7 bases between. This CDR3 is built from 14 residues. From germline, CDR1 is SEHNR and CDR2 FQNEAQ (reference sequence). CDR3 amino acids: CASSLEGTQETQYF. CDR3 DNA: TGTGCCAGCAGCTTAGAGGGAACCCAAGAGACCCAGTACTTC.

This clone was seen ten or more times. The chain combines TRBV5-1 with TRBJ2-1; D not certain. The germline V and J ends were trimmed by 0 bases and 5 bases, with 9 bases remaining between them. Germline V lookup: CDR1 SGHRS, CDR2 YFSETQ. This CDR3 is built from 14 residues. The CDR3 loop is CASSLAQVNNEQFF. The CDR3 DNA sequence: TGCGCCAGCAGCTTGGCGCAGGTTAACAATGAGCAGTTCTTC.

In its sample, this clone was seen many times. J is TRBJ1-2 and V is TRBV27; D is unresolved. Trimming took 5 bases from V and 4 from J, leaving 8 bases between them. There are 12 residues in the CDR3. Germline V gene lookup returns CDR1 MNHEY and CDR2 SMNVEV (reference sequence). The CDR3 here is CASSRDGYGYTF. CDR3 nucleotide sequence: TGTGCCAGCAGTAGAGACGGCTATGGCTACACCTTC.

The chain recombines TRBV5-5 with TRBJ2-5; the match to TRBD2 covers 11 bases. Germline V CDR1 and CDR2: SGHKS, YYEKEE (reference sequence). V dropped 0 bases and J dropped 5; count of bases not matched to a gene: 6. The CDR3 covers 16 residues. DNA for the CDR3: TGTGCCAGCAGCTTGGCCCTAGCGGGGGGCCAGGAGACCCAGTACTTC. Its protein is CASSLALAGGQETQYF. The full variable domain, completed using reference TRBV5-5 and TRBJ2-5, is DAGVTQSPTHLIKTRGQQVTLRCSPISGHKSVSWYQQVLGQGPQFIFQYYEKEERGRGNFPDRFSARQFPNYSSELNVNALLLGDSALYLCASSLALAGGQETQYFGPGTRLLVL.

This clone was counted at least ten times. Here the CDR3 reads CASSAGTSRHEQFF. Written as DNA, the CDR3 is TGTGCCAGCAGTGCAGGGACTAGCAGGCATGAGCAGTTCTTC. J is TRBJ2-1 and V is TRBV6-4, with 9 bases identical to TRBD2. This CDR3 comprises 14 residues. V dropped 4 bases and J dropped 8; count of bases not matched to a gene: 6. Germline CDR1 and CDR2: MRHNA and SNTAGT.

Concerning this clone: An end of the junction does not agree with germline; a read error may underlie this. V gene TRBV11-1 combines with J gene TRBJ2-1, with 9 bases identical to TRBD1. Germline V CDR1 and CDR2: SGHAT, FQDESV (reference sequence). The CDR3 is made up of 15 amino acids. This chain's CDR3 is CAGSYPRDRAHEQFF. As DNA, the CDR3 is TGTGCCGGCAGTTACCCCCGGGACAGGGCCCATGAGCAGTTCTTC.

On this clone itself: This may be a read error: a much more frequent sequence differs by one nucleotide. V is TRBV6-4 and J is TRBJ2-1, with 9 bases aligning to TRBD2. CDR3 size: 15 residues. Germline V gene data show CDR1 as MRHNA and CDR2 as SNTAGT. The DNA for the CDR3 is TGTGCCAGCAATGACTCGCGGGGGGGCTACAATGATCAGTTCTTC. It yields the protein CASNDSRGGYNDQFF.

The rearrangement links TRBV7-6 to TRBJ1-6; no reliable D call. V was trimmed by 2 bases and J by 7 bases, leaving 6 bases between them. The CDR3 extends over 13 amino acids. Germline loops: CDR1 SGHVS, CDR2 FNYEAQ. CDR3 nucleotide sequence: TGTGCCAGCAGCTTACAGTCCAATTCACCCCTCCACTTT. Its translation is CASSLQSNSPLHF.

The rearrangement uses TRBV30 and TRBJ1-1, with D possibly TRBD1 on 5 matching bases. CDR1 and CDR2 (germline): GTSNPN, SVGIG (reference sequence). Trimming took 4 bases from V and 1 from J, leaving 10 bases between them. There are 13 residues in the CDR3. The CDR3 loop reads CAWTRQKNTEAFF. DNA of the CDR3: TGTGCCTGGACTCGACAGAAGAACACTGAAGCTTTCTTT.

This clone has more than one count but fewer than ten. This chain links TRBV20-1 with TRBJ2-4, with no clear D. The CDR3 sequence is 13 residues long. Germline CDR1 is DFQATT and CDR2 is SNEGSKA (reference sequence). The germline V and J ends were trimmed by 2 bases and 8 bases, with 13 bases remaining between them. CDR3 sequence: CSARPAKVYIQYF. CDR3 bases: TGCAGTGCTAGACCCGCAAAAGTATACATTCAGTACTTC.

This clone was counted ten times or more. The V call is TRBV4-1, the J call TRBJ2-7; 7 bases match TRBD1. J lost 4 bases, V lost 0 bases, and 9 bases had no gene match. Per the germline V gene, CDR1 is MGHRA and CDR2 is YSYEKL. This CDR3 has 16 amino acids. In DNA form, the CDR3 reads TGCGCCAGCAGCCAAGATCCCCCAGGGGGTTTATACGAGCAGTACTTC. The encoded protein is CASSQDPPGGLYEQYF.